The sequence of this T cell receptor beta chain was determined in a study of blood T cell repertoires in COVID-19. Study-level background: Specimens from acute and convalescent COVID-19 originated in the United States, Italy and Spain. PBMCs, B-cell-depleted T cells, or T cells provided the cDNA or gDNA that made up the material.

The V end lost 5 bases, the J end lost 5 bases, and 9 bases lay between the germline ends. The length of the CDR3 is 12 residues. Germline CDR1 and CDR2: LNHDA and SQIVND (reference sequence). In the original analysis: It was from reference gene primer amplification that nucleated cell counts were estimated. Libraries were prepared by immunoSEQ multiplex PCR; TCRdb keeps only in-frame clonotypes and omits some of them. V and J calls and clone size are those listed in that table; D and trimming were worked out from the DNA. Of roughly 62,000 clones in the sample, approximately 86% were seen once. This TCR came from a man in his sixties or seventies with acute or convalescent COVID-19. This rearrangement joins TRBV19 to TRBJ1-1; maybe TRBD1 (6 bases). Sequencing input: peripheral blood. The chain's CDR3 is CASSGGWTEAFF. CDR3 DNA sequence: TGTGCCAGTAGTGGGGGCTGGACTGAAGCTTTCTTT. Supplemented by reference TRBV19 and TRBJ1-1, the full variable domain reads DGGITQSPKYLFRKEGQNVTLSCEQNLNHDAMYWYRQDPGQGLRLIYYSQIVNDFQKGDIAEGYSVSREKKESFPLTVTSAQKNPTAFYLCASSGGWTEAFFGQGTRLTVV.